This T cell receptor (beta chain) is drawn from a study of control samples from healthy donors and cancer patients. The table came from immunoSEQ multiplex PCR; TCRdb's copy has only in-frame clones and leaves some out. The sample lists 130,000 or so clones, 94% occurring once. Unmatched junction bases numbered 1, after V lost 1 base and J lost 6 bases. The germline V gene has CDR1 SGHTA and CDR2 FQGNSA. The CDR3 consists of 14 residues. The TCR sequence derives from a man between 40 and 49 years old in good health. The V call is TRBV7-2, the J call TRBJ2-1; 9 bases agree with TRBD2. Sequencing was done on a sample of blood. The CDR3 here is CASSLGTSVNEQFF. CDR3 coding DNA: TGTGCCAGCAGCTTAGGGACTAGCGTCAATGAGCAGTTCTTC.